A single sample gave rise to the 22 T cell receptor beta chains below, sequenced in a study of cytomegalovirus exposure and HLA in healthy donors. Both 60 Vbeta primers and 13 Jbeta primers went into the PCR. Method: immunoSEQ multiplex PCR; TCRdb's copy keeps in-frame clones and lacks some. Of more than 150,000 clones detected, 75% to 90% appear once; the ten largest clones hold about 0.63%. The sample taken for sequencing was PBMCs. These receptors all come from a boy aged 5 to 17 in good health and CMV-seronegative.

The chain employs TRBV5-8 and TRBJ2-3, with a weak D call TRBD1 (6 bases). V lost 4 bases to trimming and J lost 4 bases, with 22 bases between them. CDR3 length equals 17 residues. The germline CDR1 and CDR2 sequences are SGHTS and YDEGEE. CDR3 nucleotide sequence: TGTGCCAGCAGCCCGATACAGGGTATTTGGTCCCCAGATACGCAGTATTTT. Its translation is CASSPIQGIWSPDTQYF.

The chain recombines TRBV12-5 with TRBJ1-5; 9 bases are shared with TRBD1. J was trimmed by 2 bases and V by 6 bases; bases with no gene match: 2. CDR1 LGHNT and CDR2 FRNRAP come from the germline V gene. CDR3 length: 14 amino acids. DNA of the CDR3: TGTGCTAGTGGCCGGGACAGGGGCAATCAGCCCCAGCATTTT. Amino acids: CASGRDRGNQPQHF.

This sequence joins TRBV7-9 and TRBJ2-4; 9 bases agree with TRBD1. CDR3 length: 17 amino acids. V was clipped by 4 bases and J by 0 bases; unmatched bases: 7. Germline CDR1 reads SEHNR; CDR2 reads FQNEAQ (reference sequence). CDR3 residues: CASSSPTGGQAKNIQYF. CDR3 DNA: TGTGCCAGCAGCTCTCCCACAGGGGGCCAAGCCAAAAACATTCAGTACTTC.

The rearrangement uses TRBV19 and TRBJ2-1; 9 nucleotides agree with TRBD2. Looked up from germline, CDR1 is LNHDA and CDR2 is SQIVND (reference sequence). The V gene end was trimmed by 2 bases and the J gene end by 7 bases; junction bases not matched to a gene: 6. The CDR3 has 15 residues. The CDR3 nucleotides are TGTGCCAGTAGTATATTCGGGCTAGCGGGAAATGAGCAGTTCTTC. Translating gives CASSIFGLAGNEQFF.

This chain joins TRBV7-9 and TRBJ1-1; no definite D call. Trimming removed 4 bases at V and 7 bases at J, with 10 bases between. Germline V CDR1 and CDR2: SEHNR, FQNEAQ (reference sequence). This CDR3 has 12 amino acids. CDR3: CASSSPFSEAFF. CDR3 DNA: TGTGCCAGCAGCTCCCCATTTAGTGAAGCTTTCTTT.

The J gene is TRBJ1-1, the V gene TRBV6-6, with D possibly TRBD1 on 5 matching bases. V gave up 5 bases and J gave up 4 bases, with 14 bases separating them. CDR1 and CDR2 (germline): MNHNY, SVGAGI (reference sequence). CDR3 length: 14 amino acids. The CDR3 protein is CASSRGEGTTEAFF. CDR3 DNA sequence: TGTGCCAGCAGTCGGGGGGAGGGAACCACTGAAGCTTTCTTT.

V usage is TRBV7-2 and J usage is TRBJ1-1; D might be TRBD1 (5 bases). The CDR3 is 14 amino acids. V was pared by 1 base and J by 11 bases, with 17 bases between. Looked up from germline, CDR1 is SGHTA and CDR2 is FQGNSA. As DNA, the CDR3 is TGTGCCAGCAGCTTAGTGGGCGGGGCCCGGGGGGCTTTCTTT. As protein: CASSLVGGARGAFF.

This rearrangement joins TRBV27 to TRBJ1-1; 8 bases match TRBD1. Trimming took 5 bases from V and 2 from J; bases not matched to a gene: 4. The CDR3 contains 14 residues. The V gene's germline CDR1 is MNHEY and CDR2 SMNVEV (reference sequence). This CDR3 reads CASSRTGPNTEAFF. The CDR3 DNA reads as TGTGCCAGCAGTAGGACAGGGCCTAACACTGAAGCTTTCTTT.

The CDR3 here is CAWTTSIQGEGGYTF. CDR3 nucleotides: TGTGCCTGGACCACCTCTATACAGGGGGAAGGTGGCTACACCTTC. V usage is TRBV30 and J usage is TRBJ1-2; the match to TRBD1 covers 8 bases. V gave up 4 bases and J gave up 7 bases; unmatched junction bases: 14. Germline-derived CDR1 and CDR2 are GTSNPN and SVGIG (reference sequence). This CDR3 has 15 residues.

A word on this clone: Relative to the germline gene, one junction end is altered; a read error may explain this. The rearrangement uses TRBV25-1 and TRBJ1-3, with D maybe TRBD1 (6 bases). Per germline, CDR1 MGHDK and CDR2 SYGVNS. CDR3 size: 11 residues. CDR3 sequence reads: CASRGGNTIYF. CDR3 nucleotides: TGTGCGAGCAGGGGCGGAAACACCATATATTTT.

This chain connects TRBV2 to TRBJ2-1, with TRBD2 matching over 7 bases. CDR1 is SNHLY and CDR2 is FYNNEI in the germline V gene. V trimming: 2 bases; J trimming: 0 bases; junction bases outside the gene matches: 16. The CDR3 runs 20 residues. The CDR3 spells CASSEPGGATLRSSYNEQFF. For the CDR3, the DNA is TGTGCCAGCAGTGAACCGGGGGGAGCCACTCTTCGGAGCTCCTACAATGAGCAGTTCTTC.

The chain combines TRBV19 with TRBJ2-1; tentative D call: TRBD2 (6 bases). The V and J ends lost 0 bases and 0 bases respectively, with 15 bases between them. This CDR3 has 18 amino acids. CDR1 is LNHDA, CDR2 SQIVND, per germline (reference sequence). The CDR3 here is CASSIDRERKSSYNEQFF. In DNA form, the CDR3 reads TGTGCCAGTAGTATAGATCGGGAGCGGAAGAGCTCCTACAATGAGCAGTTCTTC.

The CDR3 DNA reads TGTGCCAGCAGTGACTCTGGGACGGGGGAACCATCAGCCCAGCATTTT. Residues: CASSDSGTGEPSAQHF. The genes are TRBV6-4 and TRBJ1-5; possibly TRBD1 for D (5 bases). The V gene lost 0 bases and the J gene lost 11 bases, with 20 bases spanning the gap. The germline V gene encodes CDR1 MRHNA and CDR2 SNTAGT. This CDR3 contains 16 residues.

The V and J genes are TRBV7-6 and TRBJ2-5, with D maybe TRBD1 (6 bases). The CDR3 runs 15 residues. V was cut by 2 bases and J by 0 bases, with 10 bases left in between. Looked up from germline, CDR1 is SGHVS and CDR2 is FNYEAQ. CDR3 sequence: CASSLQGSYQETQYF. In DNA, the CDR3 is TGTGCCAGCAGCTTACAGGGGAGCTACCAAGAGACCCAGTACTTC.

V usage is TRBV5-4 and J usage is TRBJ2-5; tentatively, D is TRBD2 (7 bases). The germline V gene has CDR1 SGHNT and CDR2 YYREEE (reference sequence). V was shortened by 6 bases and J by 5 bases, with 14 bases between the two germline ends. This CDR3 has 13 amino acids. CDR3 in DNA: TGTGCCAGCACCAAGGGGGGAGGGGAGACCCAGTACTTC. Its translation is CASTKGGGETQYF.

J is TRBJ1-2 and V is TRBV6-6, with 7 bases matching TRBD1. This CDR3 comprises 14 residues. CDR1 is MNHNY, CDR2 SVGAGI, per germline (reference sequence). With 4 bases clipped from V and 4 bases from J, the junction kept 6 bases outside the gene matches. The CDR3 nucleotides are TGTGCCAGCAGTTCCCGACAGGGAAGCTATGGCTACACCTTC. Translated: CASSSRQGSYGYTF.

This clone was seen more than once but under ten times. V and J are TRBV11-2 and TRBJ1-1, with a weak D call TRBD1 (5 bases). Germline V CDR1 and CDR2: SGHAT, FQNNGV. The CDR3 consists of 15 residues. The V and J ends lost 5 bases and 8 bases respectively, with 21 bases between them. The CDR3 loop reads CASSLGRWGGGEAFF. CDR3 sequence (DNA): TGTGCCAGCAGCCTCGGAAGGTGGGGTGGGGGGGAAGCTTTCTTT.

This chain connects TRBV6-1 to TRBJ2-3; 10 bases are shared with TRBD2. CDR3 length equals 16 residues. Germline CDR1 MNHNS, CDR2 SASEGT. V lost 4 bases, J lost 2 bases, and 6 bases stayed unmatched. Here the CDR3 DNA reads TGTGCCAGCAGTGGGTTAGCGGGAGGTTACACAGATACGCAGTATTTT. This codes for CASSGLAGGYTDTQYF.

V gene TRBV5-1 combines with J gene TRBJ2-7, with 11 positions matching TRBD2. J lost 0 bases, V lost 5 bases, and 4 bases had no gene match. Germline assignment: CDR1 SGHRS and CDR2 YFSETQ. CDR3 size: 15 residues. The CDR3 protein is CASSRLAGGSYEQYF. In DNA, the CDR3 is TGCGCCAGCAGTCGGCTAGCGGGGGGCTCCTACGAGCAGTACTTC.

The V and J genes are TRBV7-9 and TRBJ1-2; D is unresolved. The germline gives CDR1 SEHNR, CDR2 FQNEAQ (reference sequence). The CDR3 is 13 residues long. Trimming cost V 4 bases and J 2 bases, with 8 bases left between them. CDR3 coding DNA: TGTGCCAGCAGCTCATACAGAAACTATGGCTACACCTTC. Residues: CASSSYRNYGYTF.

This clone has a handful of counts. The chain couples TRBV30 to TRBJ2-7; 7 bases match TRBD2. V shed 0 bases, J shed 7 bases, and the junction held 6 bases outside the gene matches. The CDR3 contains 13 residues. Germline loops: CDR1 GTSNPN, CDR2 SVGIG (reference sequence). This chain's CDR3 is CAWSVTLAGEQYF. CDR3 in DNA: TGTGCCTGGAGTGTGACCTTAGCGGGTGAGCAGTACTTC. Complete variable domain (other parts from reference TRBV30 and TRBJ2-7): SQTIHQWPATLVQPVGSPLSLECTVEGTSNPNLYWYRQAAGRGLQLLFYSVGIGQISSEVPQNLSASRPQDRQFILSSKKLLLSDSGFYLCAWSVTLAGEQYFGPGTRLTVT.

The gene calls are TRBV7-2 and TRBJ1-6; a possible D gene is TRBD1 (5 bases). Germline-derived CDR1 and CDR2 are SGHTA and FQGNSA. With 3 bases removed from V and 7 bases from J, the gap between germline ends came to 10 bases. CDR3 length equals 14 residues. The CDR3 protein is CASSLQGTNSPLHF. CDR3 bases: TGTGCCAGCAGCTTGCAGGGTACGAATTCACCCCTCCACTTT.